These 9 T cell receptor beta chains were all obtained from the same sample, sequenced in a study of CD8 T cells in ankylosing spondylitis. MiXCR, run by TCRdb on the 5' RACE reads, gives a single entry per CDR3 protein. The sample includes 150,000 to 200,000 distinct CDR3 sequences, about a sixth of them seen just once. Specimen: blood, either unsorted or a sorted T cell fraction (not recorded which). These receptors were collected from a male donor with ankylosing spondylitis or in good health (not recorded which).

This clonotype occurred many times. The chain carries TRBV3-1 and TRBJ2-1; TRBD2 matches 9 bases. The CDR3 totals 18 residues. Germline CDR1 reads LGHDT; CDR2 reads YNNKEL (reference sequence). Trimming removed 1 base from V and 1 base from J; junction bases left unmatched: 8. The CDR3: CASSQGRGAGGSYNEQFF. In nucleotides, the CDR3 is TGTGCCAGCAGCCAAGGCCGGGGAGCGGGAGGTTCCTACAATGAGCAGTTCTTC.

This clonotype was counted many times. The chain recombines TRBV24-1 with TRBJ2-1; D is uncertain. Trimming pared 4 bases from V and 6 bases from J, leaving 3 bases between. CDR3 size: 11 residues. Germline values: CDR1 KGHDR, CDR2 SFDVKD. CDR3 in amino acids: CATSELNEQFF. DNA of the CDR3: TGTGCCACCAGTGAACTCAATGAGCAGTTCTTC.

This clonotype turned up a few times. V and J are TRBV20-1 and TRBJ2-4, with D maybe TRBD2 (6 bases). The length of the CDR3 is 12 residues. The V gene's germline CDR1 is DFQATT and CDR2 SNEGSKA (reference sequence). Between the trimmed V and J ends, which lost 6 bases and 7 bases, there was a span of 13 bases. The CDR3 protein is CSATGGGNIQYF. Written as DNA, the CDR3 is TGCAGTGCCACAGGAGGAGGGAACATTCAGTACTTC.

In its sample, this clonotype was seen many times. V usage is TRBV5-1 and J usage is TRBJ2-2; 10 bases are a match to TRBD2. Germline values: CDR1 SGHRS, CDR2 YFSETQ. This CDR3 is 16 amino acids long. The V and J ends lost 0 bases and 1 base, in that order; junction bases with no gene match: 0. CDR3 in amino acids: CASSLGTSGNTGELFF. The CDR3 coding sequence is TGCGCCAGCAGCTTGGGGACTAGCGGGAACACCGGGGAGCTGTTTTTT.

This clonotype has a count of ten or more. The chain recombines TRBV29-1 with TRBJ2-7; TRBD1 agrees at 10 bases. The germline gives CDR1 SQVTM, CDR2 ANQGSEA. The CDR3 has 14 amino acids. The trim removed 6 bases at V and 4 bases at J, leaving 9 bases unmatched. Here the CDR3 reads CSVRPGQGSYEQYF. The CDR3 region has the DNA TGCAGCGTCCGCCCGGGACAGGGGTCGTACGAGCAGTACTTC.

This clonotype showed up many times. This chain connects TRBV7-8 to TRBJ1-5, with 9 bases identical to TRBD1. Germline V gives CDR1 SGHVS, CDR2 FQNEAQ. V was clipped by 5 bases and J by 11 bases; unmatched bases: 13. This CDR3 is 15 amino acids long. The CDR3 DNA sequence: TGTGCCAGCAGCGAATACAGGGGGCGGCGGCAGTCCCAGCATTTT. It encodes CASSEYRGRRQSQHF.

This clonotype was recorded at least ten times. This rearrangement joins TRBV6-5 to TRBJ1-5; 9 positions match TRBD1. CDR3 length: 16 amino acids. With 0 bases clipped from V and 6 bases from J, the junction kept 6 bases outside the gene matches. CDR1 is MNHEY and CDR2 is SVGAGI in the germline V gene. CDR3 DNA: TGTGCCAGCAGTTACTCGGTGACAGGGGGAAGTCAGCCCCAGCATTTT. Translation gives CASSYSVTGGSQPQHF.

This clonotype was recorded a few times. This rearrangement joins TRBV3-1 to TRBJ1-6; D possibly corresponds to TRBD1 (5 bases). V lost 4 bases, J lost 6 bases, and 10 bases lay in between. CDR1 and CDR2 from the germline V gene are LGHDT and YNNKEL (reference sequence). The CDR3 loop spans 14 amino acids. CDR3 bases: TGTGCCAGCAGCCGTGGGCAGGGTAATTCACCCCTCCACTTT. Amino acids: CASSRGQGNSPLHF.

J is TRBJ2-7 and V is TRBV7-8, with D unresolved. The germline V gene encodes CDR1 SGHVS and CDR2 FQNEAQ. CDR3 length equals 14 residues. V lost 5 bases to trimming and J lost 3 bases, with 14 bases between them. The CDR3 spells CASSAQGKSYEQYF. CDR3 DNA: TGTGCCAGCAGCGCCCAAGGGAAGAGCTACGAGCAGTACTTC.